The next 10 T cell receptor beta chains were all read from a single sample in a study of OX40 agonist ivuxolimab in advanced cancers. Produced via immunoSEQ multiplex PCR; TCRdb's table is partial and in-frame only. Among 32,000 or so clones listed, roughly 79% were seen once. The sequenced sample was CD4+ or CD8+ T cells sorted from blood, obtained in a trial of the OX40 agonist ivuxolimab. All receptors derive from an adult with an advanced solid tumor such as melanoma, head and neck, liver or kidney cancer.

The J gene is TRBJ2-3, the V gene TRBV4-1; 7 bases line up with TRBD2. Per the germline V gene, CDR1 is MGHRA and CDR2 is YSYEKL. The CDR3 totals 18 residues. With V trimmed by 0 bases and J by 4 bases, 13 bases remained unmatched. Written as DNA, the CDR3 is TGCGCCAGCAGCCAAGAATGGTTCCGCGGGAGTAACGCAGATACGCAGTATTTT. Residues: CASSQEWFRGSNADTQYF.

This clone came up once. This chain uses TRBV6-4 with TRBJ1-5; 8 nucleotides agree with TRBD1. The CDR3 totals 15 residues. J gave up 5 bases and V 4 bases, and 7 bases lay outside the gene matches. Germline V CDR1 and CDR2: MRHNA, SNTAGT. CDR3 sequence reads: CASSGPDRGDQPQHF. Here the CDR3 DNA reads TGTGCCAGCAGTGGCCCTGACAGGGGCGATCAGCCCCAGCATTTT.

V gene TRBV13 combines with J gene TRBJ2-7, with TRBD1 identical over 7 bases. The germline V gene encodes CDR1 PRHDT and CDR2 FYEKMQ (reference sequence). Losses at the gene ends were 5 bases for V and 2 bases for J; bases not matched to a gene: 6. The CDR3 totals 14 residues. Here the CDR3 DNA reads TGTGCCAGCAGCGATACAGGGGCTACCTACGAGCAGTACTTC. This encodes CASSDTGATYEQYF.

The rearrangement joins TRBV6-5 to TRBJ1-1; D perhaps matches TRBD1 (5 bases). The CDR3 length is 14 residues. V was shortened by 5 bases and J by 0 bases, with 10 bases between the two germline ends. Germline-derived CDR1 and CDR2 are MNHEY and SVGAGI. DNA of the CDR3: TGTGCCAGCAGTCAAGGGGTAATGAACACTGAAGCTTTCTTT. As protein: CASSQGVMNTEAFF.

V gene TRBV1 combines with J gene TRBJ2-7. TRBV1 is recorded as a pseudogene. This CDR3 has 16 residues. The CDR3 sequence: CTSSQDGLDGSYEQYF. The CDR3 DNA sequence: TGCACCAGCAGCCAAGATGGATTAGACGGATCCTACGAGCAGTACTTC.

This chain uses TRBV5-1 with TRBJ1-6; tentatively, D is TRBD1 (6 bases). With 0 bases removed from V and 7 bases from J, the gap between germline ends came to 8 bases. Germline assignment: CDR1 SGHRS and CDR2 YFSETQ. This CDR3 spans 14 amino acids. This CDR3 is CASSLGQANSPLHF. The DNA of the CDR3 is TGCGCCAGCAGCTTGGGACAGGCCAATTCACCCCTCCACTTT.

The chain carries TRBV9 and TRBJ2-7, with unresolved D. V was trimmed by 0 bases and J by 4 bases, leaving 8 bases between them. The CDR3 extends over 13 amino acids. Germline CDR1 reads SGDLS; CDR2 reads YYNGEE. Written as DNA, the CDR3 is TGTGCCAGCAGCGTAGAGACTGCTTACGAGCAGTACTTC. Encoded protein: CASSVETAYEQYF.

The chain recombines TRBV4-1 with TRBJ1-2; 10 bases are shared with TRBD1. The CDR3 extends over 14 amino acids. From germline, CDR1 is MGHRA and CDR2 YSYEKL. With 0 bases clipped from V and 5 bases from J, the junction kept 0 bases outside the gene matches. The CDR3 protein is CASSQEDRGYGYTF. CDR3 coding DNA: TGCGCCAGCAGCCAAGAGGACAGGGGGTATGGCTACACCTTC.

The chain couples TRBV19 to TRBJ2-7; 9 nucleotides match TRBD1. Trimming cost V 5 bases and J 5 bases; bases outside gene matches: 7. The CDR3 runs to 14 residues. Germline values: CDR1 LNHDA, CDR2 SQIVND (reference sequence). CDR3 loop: CASSPGQGSHEQYF. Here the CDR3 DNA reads TGTGCCAGTAGTCCGGGACAGGGTAGCCACGAGCAGTACTTC.

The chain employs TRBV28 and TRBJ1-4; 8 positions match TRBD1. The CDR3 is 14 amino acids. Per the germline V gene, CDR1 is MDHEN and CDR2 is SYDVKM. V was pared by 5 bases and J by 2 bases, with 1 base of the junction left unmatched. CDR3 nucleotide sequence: TGTGCCAGCAGTCGGACAGGGACTAATGAAAAACTGTTTTTT. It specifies CASSRTGTNEKLFF.